This TCR beta chain was found in a study of blood T cell repertoires in COVID-19. Germline V CDR1 and CDR2: SEHNR, FQNEAQ (reference sequence). The CDR3 is 14 amino acids. The V and J ends lost 6 bases and 8 bases respectively, with 16 bases between them. Assay used: immunoSEQ multiplex PCR; TCRdb lists only in-frame clones, some missing. The sample lists 150,000 to 250,000 clones; roughly 82% were seen once. Participants were placed into cohorts based on the clinical history they reported. The chain recombines TRBV7-9 with TRBJ1-4; TRBD1 might be the D (6 bases). The TCR comes from a man aged 40-49 years who had recovered from COVID-19. Source material: PBMCs or T cells enriched from blood (not recorded which). The CDR3 DNA follows: TGTGCCAGCAGACCCTGGGACACTGAGGAAAAACTGTTTTTT. Protein sequence: CASRPWDTEEKLFF. The full variable domain, its missing parts supplied by reference TRBV7-9 and TRBJ1-4, is DTGVSQNPRHKITKRGQNVTFRCDPISEHNRLYWYRQTLGQGPEFLTYFQNEAQLEKSRLLSDRFSAERPKGSFSTLEIQRTEQGDSAMYLCASRPWDTEEKLFFGSGTQLSVL.